This T cell receptor beta chain was retrieved from a study of blood T cell repertoires in COVID-19. At the level of the study: Sample material is recorded as cDNA or gDNA derived from T cells, B-cell-depleted T cells, or PBMCs.

As processed by the authors: By means of reference gene primer amplification, nucleated cell counts were estimated. Sequenced by immunoSEQ multiplex PCR; TCRdb stores in-frame clones only, minus some. V and J calls and clone size come straight from that table; D and trimming were deduced from the DNA. The sample includes 98,000 or so clones, approximately 70% of them seen just once. The CDR3 runs 16 residues. CDR1 SGHTS and CDR2 YDEGEE come from the germline V gene. With 6 bases clipped from V and 3 bases from J, the junction kept 14 bases outside the gene matches. The chain has TRBV5-8 and TRBJ2-5, with 7 nucleotides matching TRBD1. This sequence was found in a woman in her forties with acute or convalescent COVID-19. Sequencing was performed on peripheral blood. As DNA, the CDR3 is TGTGCCAGCACCTACGGTACCCGACAGGGTGAAGAGACCCAGTACTTC. Amino acids: CASTYGTRQGEETQYF. Together with reference TRBV5-8 and TRBJ2-5, the CDR3 gives the full variable domain: EAGVTQSPTHLIKTRGQQATLRCSPISGHTSVYWYQQALGLGLQFLLWYDEGEERNRGNFPPRFSGRQFPNYSSELNVNALELEDSALYLCASTYGTRQGEETQYFGPGTRLLVL.